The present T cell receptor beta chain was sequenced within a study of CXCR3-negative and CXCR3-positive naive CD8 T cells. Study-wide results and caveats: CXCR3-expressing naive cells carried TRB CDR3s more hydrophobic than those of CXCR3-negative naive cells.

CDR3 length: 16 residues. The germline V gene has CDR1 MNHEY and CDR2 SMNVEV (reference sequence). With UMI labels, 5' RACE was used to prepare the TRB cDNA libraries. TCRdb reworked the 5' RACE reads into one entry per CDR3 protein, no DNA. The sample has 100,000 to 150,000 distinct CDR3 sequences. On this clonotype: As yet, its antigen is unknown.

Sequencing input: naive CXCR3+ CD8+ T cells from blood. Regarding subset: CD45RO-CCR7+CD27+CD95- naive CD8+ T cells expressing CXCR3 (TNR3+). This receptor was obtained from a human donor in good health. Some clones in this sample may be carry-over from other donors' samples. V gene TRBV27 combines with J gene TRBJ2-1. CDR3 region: CASSGPPTTGYNEQFF.